The following is a T cell receptor (beta chain) sequence with its context. The table came from immunoSEQ multiplex PCR; TCRdb's copy has only in-frame clones and leaves some out. The data contain 70,000 to 80,000 clones, around 94% of them singletons. The V and J ends lost 0 bases and 2 bases respectively, with 12 bases between them. Germline V gene sequence: CDR1 SGDLS, CDR2 YYNGEE. The CDR3 consists of 17 residues. This entry is derived from a study of cytomegalovirus exposure and HLA in healthy donors. Study details: The same platform as the roughly 630 first-cohort repertoires was used for the roughly 130 validation repertoires, a later analysis reported.

The sample consisted of PBMCs. The rearrangement joins TRBV9 to TRBJ2-6; D not certain. This TCR was sampled from a woman between 18 and 30 years old in good health and CMV-seropositive. The CDR3 nucleotides read TGTGCCAGCAGCGTAGCCCGCTCGCGTCCTGGGGCCAACGTCCTGACTTTC. Encoded protein: CASSVARSRPGANVLTF.